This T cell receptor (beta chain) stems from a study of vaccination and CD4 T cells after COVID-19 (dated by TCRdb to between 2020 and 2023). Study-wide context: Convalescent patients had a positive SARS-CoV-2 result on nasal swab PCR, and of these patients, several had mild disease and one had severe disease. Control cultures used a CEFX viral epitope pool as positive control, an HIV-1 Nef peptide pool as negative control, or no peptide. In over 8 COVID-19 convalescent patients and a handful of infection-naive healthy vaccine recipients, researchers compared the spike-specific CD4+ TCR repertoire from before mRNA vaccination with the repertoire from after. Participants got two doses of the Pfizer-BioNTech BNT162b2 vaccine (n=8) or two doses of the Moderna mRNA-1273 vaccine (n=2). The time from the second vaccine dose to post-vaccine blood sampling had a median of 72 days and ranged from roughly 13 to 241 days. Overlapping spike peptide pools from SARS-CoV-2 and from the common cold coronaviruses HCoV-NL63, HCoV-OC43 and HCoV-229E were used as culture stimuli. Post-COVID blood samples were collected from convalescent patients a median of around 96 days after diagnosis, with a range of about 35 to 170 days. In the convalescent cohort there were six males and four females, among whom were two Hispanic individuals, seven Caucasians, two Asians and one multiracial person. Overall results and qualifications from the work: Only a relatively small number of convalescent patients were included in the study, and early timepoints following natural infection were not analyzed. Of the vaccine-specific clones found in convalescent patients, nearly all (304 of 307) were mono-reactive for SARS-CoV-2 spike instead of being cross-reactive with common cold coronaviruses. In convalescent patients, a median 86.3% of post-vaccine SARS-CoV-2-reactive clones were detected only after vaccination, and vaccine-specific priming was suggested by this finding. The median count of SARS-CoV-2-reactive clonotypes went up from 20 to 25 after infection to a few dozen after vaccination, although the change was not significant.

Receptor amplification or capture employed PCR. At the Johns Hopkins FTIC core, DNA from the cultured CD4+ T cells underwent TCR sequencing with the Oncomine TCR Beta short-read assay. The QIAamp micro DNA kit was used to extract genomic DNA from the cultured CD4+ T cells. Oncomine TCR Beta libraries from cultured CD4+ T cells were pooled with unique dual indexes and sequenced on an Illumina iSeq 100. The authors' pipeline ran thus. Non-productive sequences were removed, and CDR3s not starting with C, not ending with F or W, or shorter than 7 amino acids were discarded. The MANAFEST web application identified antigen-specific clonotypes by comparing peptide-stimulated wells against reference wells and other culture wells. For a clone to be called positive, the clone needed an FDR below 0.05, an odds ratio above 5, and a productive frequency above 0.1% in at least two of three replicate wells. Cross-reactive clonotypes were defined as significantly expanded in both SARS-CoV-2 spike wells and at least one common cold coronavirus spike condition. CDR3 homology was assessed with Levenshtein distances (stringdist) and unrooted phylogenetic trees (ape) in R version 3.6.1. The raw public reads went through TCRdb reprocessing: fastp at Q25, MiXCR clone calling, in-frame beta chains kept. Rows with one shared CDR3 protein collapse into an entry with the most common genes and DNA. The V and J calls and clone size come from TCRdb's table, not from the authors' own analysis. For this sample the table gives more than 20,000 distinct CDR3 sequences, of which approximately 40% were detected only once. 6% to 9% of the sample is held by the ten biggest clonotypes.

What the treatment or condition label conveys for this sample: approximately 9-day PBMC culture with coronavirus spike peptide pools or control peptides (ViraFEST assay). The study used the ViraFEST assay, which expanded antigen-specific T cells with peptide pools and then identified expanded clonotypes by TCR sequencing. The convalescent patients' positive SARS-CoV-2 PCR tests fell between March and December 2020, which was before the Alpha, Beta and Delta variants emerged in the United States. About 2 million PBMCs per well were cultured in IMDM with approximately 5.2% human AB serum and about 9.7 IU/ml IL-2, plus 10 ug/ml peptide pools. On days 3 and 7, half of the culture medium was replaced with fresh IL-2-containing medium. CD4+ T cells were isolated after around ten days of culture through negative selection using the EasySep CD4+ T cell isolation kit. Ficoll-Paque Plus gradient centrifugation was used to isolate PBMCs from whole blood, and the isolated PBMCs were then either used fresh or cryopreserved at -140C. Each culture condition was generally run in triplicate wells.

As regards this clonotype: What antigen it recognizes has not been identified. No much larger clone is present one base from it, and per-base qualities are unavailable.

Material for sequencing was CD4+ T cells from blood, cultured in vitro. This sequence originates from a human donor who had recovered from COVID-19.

The CDR3 region has the sequence CASSQEQGASYEQYF. The DNA sequence follows: TGCGCCAGCAGCCAAGAGCAGGGGGCGTCCTACGAGCAGTACTTC. The receptor chain draws on TRBV4-3 and TRBJ2-7; TRBD1 lines up with 8 middle nucleotides. The CDR3 runs 15 residues from the cysteine to the phenylalanine. Only CDR3 DNA is held: 45 bases, read in frame from base 1. The germline V end is reduced by 0 bases and the J end by 1 base; junction bases left unmatched: 2. Via the germline V gene, CDR1 is LGHNA and CDR2 YSLEER.